This TCR beta chain was retrieved from a study of T cell clusters in autoimmune cytopenias. TRB was amplified from 250 ng of peripheral blood genomic DNA per sample. CDR3 length: 13 residues. Germline V gene sequence: CDR1 MNHNS, CDR2 SASEGT. One tube held mixed TRB-A and TRB-B primer pools for touch-down PCR. With the multiplex PCR reads reprocessed, TCRdb shows one record per CDR3 protein and no DNA. The listing records around 8,200 distinct CDR3 sequences. V and J are TRBV6-1 and TRBJ1-4; absent DNA, TCRdb's TRBD1 call cannot be checked. The source of this sequence is a human donor with an autoimmune cytopenia or autoimmune hepatitis (not recorded which). The material sequenced was peripheral blood. This CDR3 reads CASSEVDRDSLFF.